This TCR beta chain comes out of a study of CD8+ T cells in alopecia areata (dated by TCRdb to the late 2010s). For the study in its entirety: The treated patients, all with moderate-to-severe alopecia areata, were enrolled in an open-label pilot trial of oral tofacitinib given at 5 to 10 mg twice daily. Tofacitinib was given for 6 to 18 months, followed by 6 months of follow-up off drug to assess delayed response and recurrence. The study used high-throughput TCRbeta sequencing to examine T cell clonal expansion in alopecia areata, in both the C3H/HeJ mouse model and human patients. On the human side, TCRbeta sequencing was run on scalp tissue and on sorted CD4+ and CD8+ peripheral blood T cells from healthy controls and from alopecia areata patients with either patchy or totalis/universalis disease. Tofacitinib-treated patients had biopsies at baseline and at 4 and 24 weeks of treatment, with a later scalp biopsy in several patients. Scalp clonality was compared across normal scalp (n=4), patchy alopecia areata scalp (n=8), and alopecia totalis/universalis scalp (n=8). RNA was extracted with the PAXgene miRNA kit for fixed scalp, the miRNeasy kit for PBMCs, and the RNeasy kit for mouse skin. immunoSEQ multiplex PCR using 35 Vbeta forward primers and 13 Jbeta reverse primers was used to amplify TCRbeta CDR3 regions.

A note on this clone: It lacks a known antigen. No much larger clone is present one base from it, and per-base qualities are unavailable.

The sample's time point label, decoded: baseline before oral tofacitinib. Lesional scalp punch biopsies and peripheral blood were collected from alopecia areata patients. PBMCs were isolated by density centrifugation and stained for CD3, CD4 and CD8, and CD4+ and CD8+ T cells were sorted on a FACSAria. Libraries were prepared through the immunoSEQ multiplex PCR assay. For TCR sequencing, RNA was extracted from every sample and reverse transcribed into cDNA to serve as template. First-strand cDNA was synthesized using SuperScript III with a 2:1 mix of oligo-dT and random hexamers. A synthetic immune receptor repertoire was used to assess amplification bias, and residual bias was removed computationally. As for the authors' bioinformatics: After raw reads were preprocessed to remove errors, the CDR3 was defined following IMGT conventions as running from the conserved cysteine to phenylalanine. Clonality was calculated as 1 minus Shannon entropy normalized by log2 of the number of productive unique TCRs. Whether scalp clones were CD4 or CD8 was inferred by matching scalp TCRbeta sequences against CD4 and CD8 repertoires sorted from blood. TCRdb obtained this table from immuneACCESS and retained in-frame rearrangements with V and J assigned. These tables miss some clones; where compared with another copy, unresolved V genes account for less than half of the shortfall, and the remainder is unexplained. Clonal size and the V and J genes are those of that table, whereas D and trimming came from the DNA. This sample comprises some 180,000 clones, 50% to 70% of them detected only once. Approximately 1.7% of the sample goes to the ten largest clones.

Counted from cysteine to phenylalanine, this CDR3 has 13 amino acids. The CDR3 DNA has 39 bases and is translated from base 1. Relative to germline, V is 11 bases shorter and J is 0 bases shorter, with 14 bases between their ends. Via the germline V gene (reference sequence), CDR1 is MNHNY and CDR2 SVGAGI. General conclusions and limits of the study: Lesional scalp, especially in alopecia totalis/universalis, showed higher clonality and more expanded CD8+ clones than normal scalp, suggesting antigenic drive. Shared TCR sequences between patients were less evident than in mice, which may be partly attributable to HLA diversity in the patient population. Unlike mouse skin, where gammadelta T cells dominate, normal human skin contains resident alphabeta T cells that get sequenced too, which complicates analysis of the scalp TCR repertoire.

The chain employs TRBV6-6 and TRBJ2-7, with the D gene not clear enough to name. Sequencing was performed on CD4+ T cells sorted from blood, taken at week 0. This TCR derives from a human donor with alopecia areata. In nucleotide form, the sequence is TGTGCCTCTTCCGCCTCTGGCTCCTACGAGCAGTACTTC. This encodes CASSASGSYEQYF.